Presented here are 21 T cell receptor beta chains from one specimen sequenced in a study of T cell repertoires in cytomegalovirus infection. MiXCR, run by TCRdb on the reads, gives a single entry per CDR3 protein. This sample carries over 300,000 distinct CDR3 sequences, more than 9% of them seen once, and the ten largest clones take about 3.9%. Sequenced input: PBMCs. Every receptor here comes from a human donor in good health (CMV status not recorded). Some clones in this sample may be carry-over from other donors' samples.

Written as DNA, the CDR3 is TGCAGCGCTGGGGGCGATGAGCAGTTCTTC. Translated: CSAGGDEQFF. The chain carries TRBV29-1 and TRBJ2-1, with D possibly TRBD1 on 6 matching bases. Trimming took 7 bases from V and 8 from J, leaving 9 bases between them. CDR1 is SQVTM, CDR2 ANQGSEA, per germline. This CDR3 is built from 10 residues.

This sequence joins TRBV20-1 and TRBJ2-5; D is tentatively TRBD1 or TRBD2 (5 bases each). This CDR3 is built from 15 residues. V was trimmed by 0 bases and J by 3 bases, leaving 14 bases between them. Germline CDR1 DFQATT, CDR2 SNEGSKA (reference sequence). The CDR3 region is CSARDMRGREETQYF. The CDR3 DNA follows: TGCAGTGCTAGAGATATGAGGGGAAGGGAAGAGACCCAGTACTTC.

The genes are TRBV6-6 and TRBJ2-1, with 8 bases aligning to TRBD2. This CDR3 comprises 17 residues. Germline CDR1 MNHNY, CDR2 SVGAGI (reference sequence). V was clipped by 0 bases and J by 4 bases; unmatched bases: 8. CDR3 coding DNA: TGTGCCAGCAGTTACTCAATAGCGGGATCGAAATACAATGAGCAGTTCTTC. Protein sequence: CASSYSIAGSKYNEQFF.

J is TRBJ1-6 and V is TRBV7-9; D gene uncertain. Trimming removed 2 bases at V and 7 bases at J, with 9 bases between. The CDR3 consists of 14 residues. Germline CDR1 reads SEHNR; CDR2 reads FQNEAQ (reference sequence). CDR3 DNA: TGTGCCAGCAGCTTACCGGACGGGAATTCACCCCTCCACTTT. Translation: CASSLPDGNSPLHF.

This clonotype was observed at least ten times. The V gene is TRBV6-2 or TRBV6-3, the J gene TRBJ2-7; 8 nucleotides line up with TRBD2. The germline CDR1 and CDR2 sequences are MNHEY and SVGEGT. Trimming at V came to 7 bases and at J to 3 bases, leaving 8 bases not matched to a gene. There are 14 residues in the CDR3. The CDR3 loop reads CASKSGTRGYEQYF. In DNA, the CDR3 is TGTGCCAGCAAGTCCGGGACTAGGGGCTACGAGCAGTACTTC.

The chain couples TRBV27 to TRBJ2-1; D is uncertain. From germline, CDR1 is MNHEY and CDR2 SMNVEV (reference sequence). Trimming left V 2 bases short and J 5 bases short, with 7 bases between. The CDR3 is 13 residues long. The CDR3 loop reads CASSLPTHNEQFF. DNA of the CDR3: TGTGCCAGCAGTTTACCCACCCACAATGAGCAGTTCTTC.

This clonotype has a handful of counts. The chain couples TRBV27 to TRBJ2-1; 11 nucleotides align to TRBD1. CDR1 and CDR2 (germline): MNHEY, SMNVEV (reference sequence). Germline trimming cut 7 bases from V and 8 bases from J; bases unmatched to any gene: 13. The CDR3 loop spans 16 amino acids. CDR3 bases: TGTGCCAGCACCCTCGTCCGGGACAGGGGGTTCTATGAGCAGTTCTTC. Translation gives CASTLVRDRGFYEQFF.

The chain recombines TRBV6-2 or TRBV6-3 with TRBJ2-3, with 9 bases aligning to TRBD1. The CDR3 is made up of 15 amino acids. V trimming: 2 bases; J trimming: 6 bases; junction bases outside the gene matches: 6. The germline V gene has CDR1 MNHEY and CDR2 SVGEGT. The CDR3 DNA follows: TGTGCCAGCAGTTACCGGGACAGGGAAGCCGATACGCAGTATTTT. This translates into CASSYRDREADTQYF.

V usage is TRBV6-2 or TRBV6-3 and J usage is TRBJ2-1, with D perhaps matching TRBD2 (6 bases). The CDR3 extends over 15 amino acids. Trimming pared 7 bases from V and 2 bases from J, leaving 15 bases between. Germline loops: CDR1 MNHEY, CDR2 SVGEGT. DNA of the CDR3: TGTGCCAGCAAACGGAGGGATCCGACCTACAATGAGCAGTTCTTC. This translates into CASKRRDPTYNEQFF.

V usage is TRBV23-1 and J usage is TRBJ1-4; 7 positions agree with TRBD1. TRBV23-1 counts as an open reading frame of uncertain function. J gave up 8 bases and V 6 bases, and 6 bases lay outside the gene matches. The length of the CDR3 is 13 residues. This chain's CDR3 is CASRRQGQEKLFF. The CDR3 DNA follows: TGCGCCAGCAGGAGACAGGGACAAGAAAAACTGTTTTTT.

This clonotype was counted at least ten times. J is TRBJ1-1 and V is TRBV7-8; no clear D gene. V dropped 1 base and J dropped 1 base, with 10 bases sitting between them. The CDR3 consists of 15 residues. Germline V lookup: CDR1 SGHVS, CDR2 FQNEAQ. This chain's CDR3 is CASSLEGQKNTEAFF. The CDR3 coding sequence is TGTGCCAGCAGCTTAGAGGGTCAAAAGAACACTGAAGCTTTCTTT.

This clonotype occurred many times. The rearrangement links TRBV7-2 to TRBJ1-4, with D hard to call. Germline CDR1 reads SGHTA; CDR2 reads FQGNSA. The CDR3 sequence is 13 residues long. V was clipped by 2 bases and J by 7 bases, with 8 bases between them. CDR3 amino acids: CASSLLGSEKLFF. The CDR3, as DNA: TGTGCCAGCAGCTTACTCGGATCTGAAAAACTGTTTTTT.

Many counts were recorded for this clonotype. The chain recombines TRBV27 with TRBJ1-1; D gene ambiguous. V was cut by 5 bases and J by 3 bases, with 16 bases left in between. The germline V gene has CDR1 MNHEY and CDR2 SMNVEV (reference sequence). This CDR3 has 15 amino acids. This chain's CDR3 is CASSKSSRMDTEAFF. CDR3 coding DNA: TGTGCCAGCAGTAAGTCGTCCAGAATGGACACTGAAGCTTTCTTT.

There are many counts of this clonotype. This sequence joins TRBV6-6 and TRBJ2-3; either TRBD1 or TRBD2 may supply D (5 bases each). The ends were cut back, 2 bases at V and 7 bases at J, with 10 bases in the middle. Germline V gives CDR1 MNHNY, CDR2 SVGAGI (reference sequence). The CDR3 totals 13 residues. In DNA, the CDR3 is TGTGCCAGCAGTTACCCCGGGACCCATACGCAGTATTTT. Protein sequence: CASSYPGTHTQYF.

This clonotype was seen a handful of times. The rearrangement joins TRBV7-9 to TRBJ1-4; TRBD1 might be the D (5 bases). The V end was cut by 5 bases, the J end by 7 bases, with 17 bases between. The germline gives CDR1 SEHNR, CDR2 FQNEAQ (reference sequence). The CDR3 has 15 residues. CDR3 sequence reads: CASSRPGLPGEKLFF. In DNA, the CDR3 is TGTGCCAGCAGCCGACCGGGACTGCCCGGTGAAAAACTGTTTTTT.

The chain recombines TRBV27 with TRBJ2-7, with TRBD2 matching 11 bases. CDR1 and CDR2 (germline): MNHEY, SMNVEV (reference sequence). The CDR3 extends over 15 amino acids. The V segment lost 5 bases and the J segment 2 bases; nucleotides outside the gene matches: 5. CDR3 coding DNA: TGTGCCAGCAGTCCGCGACTAGCGGGGCCCTACGAGCAGTACTTC. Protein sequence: CASSPRLAGPYEQYF.

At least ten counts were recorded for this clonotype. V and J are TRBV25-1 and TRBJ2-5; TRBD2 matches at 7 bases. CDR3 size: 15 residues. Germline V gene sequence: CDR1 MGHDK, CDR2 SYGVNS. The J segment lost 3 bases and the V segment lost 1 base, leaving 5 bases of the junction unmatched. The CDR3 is CASSELAGVEETQYF. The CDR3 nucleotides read TGTGCCAGCAGTGAATTGGCGGGGGTGGAAGAGACCCAGTACTTC.

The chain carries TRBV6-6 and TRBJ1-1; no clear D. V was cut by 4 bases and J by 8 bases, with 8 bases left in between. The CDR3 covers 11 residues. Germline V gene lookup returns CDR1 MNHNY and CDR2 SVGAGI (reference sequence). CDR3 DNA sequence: TGTGCCAGCAGTTGGGTGGCAGAAGCTTTCTTT. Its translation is CASSWVAEAFF.

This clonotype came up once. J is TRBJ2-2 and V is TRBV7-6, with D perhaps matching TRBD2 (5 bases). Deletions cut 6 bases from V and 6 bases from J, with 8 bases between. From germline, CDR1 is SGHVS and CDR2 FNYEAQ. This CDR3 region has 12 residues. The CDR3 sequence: CASSSGAGELFF. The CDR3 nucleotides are TGTGCCAGCAGTTCCGGGGCCGGGGAGCTGTTTTTT.

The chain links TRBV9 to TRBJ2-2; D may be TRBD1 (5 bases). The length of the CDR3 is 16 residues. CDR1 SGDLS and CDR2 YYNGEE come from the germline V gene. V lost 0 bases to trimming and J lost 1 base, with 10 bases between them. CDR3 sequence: CASSVAAGQNTGELFF. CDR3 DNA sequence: TGTGCCAGCAGCGTAGCTGCCGGACAGAACACCGGGGAGCTGTTTTTT.

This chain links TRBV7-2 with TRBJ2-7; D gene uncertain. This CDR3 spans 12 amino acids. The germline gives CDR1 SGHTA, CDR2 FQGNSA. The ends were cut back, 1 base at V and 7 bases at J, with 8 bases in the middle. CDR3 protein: CASSLDSREQYF. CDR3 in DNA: TGTGCCAGCAGCTTAGACAGTCGGGAGCAGTACTTC. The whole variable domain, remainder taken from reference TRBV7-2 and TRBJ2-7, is GAGVSQSPSNKVTEKGKDVELRCDPISGHTALYWYRQSLGQGLEFLIYFQGNSAPDKSGLPSDRFSAERTGGSVSTLTIQRTQQEDSAVYLCASSLDSREQYFGPGTRLTVT.